The next 16 T cell receptor beta chains were all read from a single sample in a study of T cell responses to AZD1222 COVID-19 vaccine. Using immunoSEQ multiplex PCR, the repertoire was profiled, and TCRdb retains in-frame clones only, with some absent. The data show 200,000 or so clones, 94% seen once. Sequencing was performed on peripheral blood, taken on day 0 of AZD1222 vaccination. These receptors came from an adult in good health.

The chain has TRBV5-5 and TRBJ2-1; a possible D gene is TRBD1 (5 bases). The CDR3 extends over 12 amino acids. Trimming took off 3 bases at V and 6 bases at J, with 7 bases between the two ends. Germline CDR1 SGHKS, CDR2 YYEKEE (reference sequence). Here the CDR3 DNA reads TGTGCCAGCAGCTCTCAGGGCAATGAGCAGTTCTTC. The encoded protein is CASSSQGNEQFF.

The chain couples TRBV2 to TRBJ1-4; D gene ambiguous. The CDR3 contains 14 residues. Trimming removed 4 bases at V and 0 bases at J, with 6 bases between. Germline CDR1 and CDR2: SNHLY and FYNNEI. The CDR3 here is CASSVASTNEKLFF. The CDR3 DNA sequence: TGTGCCAGCAGTGTCGCTTCAACTAATGAAAAACTGTTTTTT.

V is TRBV6-6 and J is TRBJ2-1; D is unclear. The CDR3 has 12 amino acids. V was clipped by 0 bases and J by 10 bases, with 7 bases between them. Germline CDR1 is MNHNY and CDR2 is SVGAGI (reference sequence). The CDR3 nucleotides read TGTGCCAGCAGTTACTCAACGAGCGAGCAGTTCTTC. Translated: CASSYSTSEQFF.

The gene calls are TRBV7-8 and TRBJ2-7; no reliable D call. The ends were cut back, 5 bases at V and 0 bases at J, with 2 bases in the middle. CDR1 is SGHVS and CDR2 is FQNEAQ in the germline V gene. The CDR3 totals 11 residues. CDR3 region: CASSLSYEQYF. CDR3 DNA sequence: TGTGCCAGCAGCCTCTCCTACGAGCAGTACTTC.

With regard to this clone: This CDR3 is also generated by other DNA sequences in the sample. This chain uses TRBV6-5 with TRBJ2-7; 7 bases line up with TRBD1. After removal of 7 bases from V and 0 bases from J, the junction contained 3 bases not matched to a gene. Germline lookup yields CDR1 MNHEY and CDR2 SVGAGI. This CDR3 is built from 13 residues. CDR3: CASKGGGSYEQYF. CDR3 DNA: TGTGCCAGCAAAGGGGGCGGCTCCTACGAGCAGTACTTC.

The chain carries TRBV30 and TRBJ1-6; TRBD1 aligns across 7 bases. The V and J ends lost 4 bases and 10 bases, in that order; junction bases with no gene match: 7. Germline V gene sequence: CDR1 GTSNPN, CDR2 SVGIG (reference sequence). This CDR3 has 13 amino acids. The CDR3: CAWKDRRGSPLHF. CDR3 nucleotides: TGTGCCTGGAAGGACAGGCGGGGATCACCCCTCCACTTT.

The chain combines TRBV5-6 with TRBJ2-3; 9 bases are a match to TRBD2. Germline V CDR1 and CDR2: SGHDT, YYEEEE. V lost 2 bases and J lost 5; bases outside the gene matches: 6. The CDR3 spans 15 residues. CDR3 DNA: TGTGCCAGCAGCTTTGGGCTAGCGGGAAAAGATACGCAGTATTTT. Encoded protein: CASSFGLAGKDTQYF.

This clone came up once. V is TRBV27 and J is TRBJ2-7; D might be TRBD1 (5 bases). The CDR3 loop spans 14 amino acids. Trimming took 6 bases from V and 2 from J, leaving 14 bases between them. Germline V CDR1 and CDR2: MNHEY, SMNVEV (reference sequence). CDR3 sequence (DNA): TGTGCCAGCAGACCTCCAGGGTATCCCTACGAGCAGTACTTC. Its translation: CASRPPGYPYEQYF.

V gene TRBV5-1 combines with J gene TRBJ2-5; 10 bases are a match to TRBD1. The V gene end was trimmed by 3 bases and the J gene end by 7 bases; junction bases not matched to a gene: 9. The CDR3 has 15 amino acids. Germline CDR1 and CDR2: SGHRS and YFSETQ. CDR3 sequence reads: CASSSGQGGRGTQYF. The DNA for the CDR3 is TGCGCCAGCAGCTCTGGACAGGGGGGACGAGGGACCCAGTACTTC. Full variable domain (remainder filled in from reference TRBV5-1 and TRBJ2-5): KAGVTQTPRYLIKTRGQQVTLSCSPISGHRSVSWYQQTPGQGLQFLFEYFSETQRNKGNFPGRFSGRQFSNSRSEMNVSTLELGDSALYLCASSSGQGGRGTQYFGPGTRLLVL.

This clone came up once. V and J are TRBV21-1 and TRBJ2-7; the D segment call TRBD1 is taken from the table without a DNA check. TRBV21-1 is tagged as a pseudogene. The CDR3 is 16 residues long. In nucleotides, the CDR3 is TGTGCCAGCAGCCTCAACGGGACAGGGACCTCCTACGAGCAGTACTTC. This encodes CASSLNGTGTSYEQYF.

V gene TRBV5-1 combines with J gene TRBJ2-7; weak D call: TRBD2 (6 bases). Per germline, CDR1 SGHRS and CDR2 YFSETQ. This CDR3 contains 14 residues. Deletions cut 1 base from V and 2 bases from J, with 10 bases between. The CDR3 sequence: CASSLSAGPYEQYF. The CDR3 nucleotides are TGCGCCAGCAGCTTGAGTGCGGGGCCCTACGAGCAGTACTTC. The entire variable domain, with the rest obtained from reference TRBV5-1 and TRBJ2-7, is as follows: KAGVTQTPRYLIKTRGQQVTLSCSPISGHRSVSWYQQTPGQGLQFLFEYFSETQRNKGNFPGRFSGRQFSNSRSEMNVSTLELGDSALYLCASSLSAGPYEQYFGPGTRLTVT.

The rearrangement joins TRBV7-9 to TRBJ1-1; the D gene is possibly TRBD1 (5 bases). The CDR3 is 15 residues long. Germline V gene data show CDR1 as SEHNR and CDR2 as FQNEAQ (reference sequence). V was pared by 1 base and J by 1 base, with 10 bases between. The CDR3 loop reads CASSLGGDSNTEAFF. CDR3 DNA sequence: TGTGCCAGCAGCTTAGGGGGGGATTCGAACACTGAAGCTTTCTTT.

V gene TRBV7-9 combines with J gene TRBJ2-3; 10 positions match TRBD2. The V gene end was trimmed by 0 bases and the J gene end by 4 bases; junction bases not matched to a gene: 4. Germline values: CDR1 SEHNR, CDR2 FQNEAQ (reference sequence). The CDR3 is 16 residues long. The CDR3 DNA reads TGTGCCAGCAGCTTAGCGCTAGCGGGAGTCGCAGATACGCAGTATTTT. Translating gives CASSLALAGVADTQYF.

A single count supports this clone. The chain links TRBV9 to TRBJ2-2; D may be TRBD2 (6 bases). V was trimmed by 4 bases and J by 5 bases, leaving 15 bases between them. The CDR3 extends over 15 amino acids. Germline V CDR1 and CDR2: SGDLS, YYNGEE. CDR3 loop: CASSPRDSQTGELFF. CDR3 in DNA: TGTGCCAGCAGCCCCCGGGACTCTCAAACCGGGGAGCTGTTTTTT.

This rearrangement joins TRBV9 to TRBJ1-5, with a weak D call TRBD1 (5 bases). The CDR3 length is 14 residues. V dropped 7 bases and J dropped 1 base, with 12 bases sitting between them. In germline, CDR1 is SGDLS, CDR2 YYNGEE. CDR3 sequence (DNA): TGTGCCAGCGGTGGGGGGGGAAGCAATCAGCCCCAGCATTTT. Translated, it gives CASGGGGSNQPQHF.

This rearrangement joins TRBV19 to TRBJ1-5, with D possibly matching TRBD1 (5 bases). Germline CDR1 is LNHDA and CDR2 is SQIVND (reference sequence). The CDR3 extends over 13 amino acids. The V end was cut by 6 bases, the J end by 5 bases, with 11 bases between. The CDR3 reads CASSRQMDQPQHF. CDR3 nucleotide sequence: TGTGCCAGTAGCCGACAGATGGATCAGCCCCAGCATTTT.